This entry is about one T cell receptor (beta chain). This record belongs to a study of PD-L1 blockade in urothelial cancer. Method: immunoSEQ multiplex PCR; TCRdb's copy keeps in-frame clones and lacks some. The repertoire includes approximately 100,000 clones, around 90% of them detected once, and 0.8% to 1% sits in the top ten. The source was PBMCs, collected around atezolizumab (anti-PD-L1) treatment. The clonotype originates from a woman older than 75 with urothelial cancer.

The CDR3 sequence is CASSNYRTGGEKLFF. The CDR3, as DNA: TGTGCCAGCAGTAACTACCGGACAGGCGGTGAAAAACTGTTTTTT. V usage is TRBV2 and J usage is TRBJ1-4; 7 bases align to TRBD1. The CDR3 contains 15 residues. After removal of 5 bases from V and 7 bases from J, the junction contained 10 bases not matched to a gene. The germline gives CDR1 SNHLY, CDR2 FYNNEI.